This T cell receptor beta chain was profiled in a study of control samples from healthy donors and cancer patients. Some clones are missing from TCRdb's copy, which holds only in-frame ones; the method was immunoSEQ multiplex PCR. The table records 88,000 or so clones, over 90% of them present only once. CDR3 size: 14 residues. Germline CDR1 is SGHNT and CDR2 is YYREEE (reference sequence). Between the trimmed V and J ends, which lost 0 bases and 6 bases, there was a span of 12 bases. This TCR was sampled from a woman in her late teens or twenties in good health. The V and J genes are TRBV5-4 and TRBJ1-1; D not resolved. Sequencing used blood. Here the CDR3 reads CASSLAKGTSEAFF. CDR3 DNA sequence: TGTGCCAGCAGCTTGGCTAAGGGAACCTCTGAAGCTTTCTTT.